This TCR beta chain was identified during a study of shared clonotypes between healthy human individuals. Whole-study findings and limits: How much donors shared clonotypes was expected to be affected by sequencing depth. Naive CD4 clonotypes overlapped across a handful of donors at about 5.2%.

Repertoires were generated with immunoSEQ multiplex PCR, while TCRdb's copy carries only in-frame clones and drops some. The repertoire holds fewer than 1.6 million clones, 98% seen once, with about 0.34% in the top ten. On this clone itself: Its antigen is not known.

Losses at the gene ends were 6 bases for V and 0 bases for J; bases not matched to a gene: 10. Germline CDR1 and CDR2: MDHEN and SYDVKM. The CDR3 runs 17 residues. The TCR sequence derives from a man younger than 45 in good health. The chain carries TRBV28 and TRBJ1-4, with 7 nucleotides matching TRBD1. The sequenced sample consisted of naive CD4+ T cells sorted from blood. Subset indicated: CD45RA+ positively selected. The DNA of the CDR3 is TGTGCCAGCAGCGGGACAGCCGGCGGGCCAACTAATGAAAAACTGTTTTTT. The encoded protein is CASSGTAGGPTNEKLFF.